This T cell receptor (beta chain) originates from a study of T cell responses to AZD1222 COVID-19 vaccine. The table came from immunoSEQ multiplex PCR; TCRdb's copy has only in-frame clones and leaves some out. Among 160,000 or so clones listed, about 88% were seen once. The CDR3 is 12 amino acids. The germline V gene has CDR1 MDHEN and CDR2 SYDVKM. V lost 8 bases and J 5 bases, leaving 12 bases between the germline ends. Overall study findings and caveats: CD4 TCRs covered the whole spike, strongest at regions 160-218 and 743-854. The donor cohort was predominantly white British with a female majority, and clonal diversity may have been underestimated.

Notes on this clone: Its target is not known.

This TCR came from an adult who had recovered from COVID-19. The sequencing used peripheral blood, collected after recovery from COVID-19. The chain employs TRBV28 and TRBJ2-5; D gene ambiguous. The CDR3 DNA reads TGTGCCAGCTCCCTTCTCGGGGAGACCCAGTACTTC. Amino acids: CASSLLGETQYF.